Below, 21 T cell receptor beta chains from the same sample are listed, as sequenced in a study of blood T cell repertoires in COVID-19. TCRdb's copy holds only in-frame clones and misses some; the assay was immunoSEQ multiplex PCR. The sample records 150,000 to 180,000 clones, approximately 91% being singletons. The sequenced material came from peripheral blood. Source of these receptors: a woman aged 70-85 years with acute or convalescent COVID-19.

Here the CDR3 reads CASSEYRGTEAFF. CDR3 nucleotide sequence: TGTGCCAGCAGTGAATACAGGGGCACTGAAGCTTTCTTT. The rearrangement links TRBV6-1 to TRBJ1-1, with TRBD1 matching 7 bases. The length of the CDR3 is 13 residues. The V gene's germline CDR1 is MNHNS and CDR2 SASEGT. The J segment lost 4 bases and the V segment lost 2 bases, leaving 1 base of the junction unmatched.

The rearrangement joins TRBV5-4 to TRBJ2-3; 13 nucleotides match TRBD2. Germline CDR1 is SGHNT and CDR2 is YYREEE (reference sequence). Trimming cost V 4 bases and J 2 bases; bases outside gene matches: 4. The CDR3 spans 16 residues. CDR3 region: CASSPGLAGYTDTQYF. The CDR3 nucleotides read TGTGCCAGCAGCCCGGGACTAGCGGGGTACACAGATACGCAGTATTTT.

This rearrangement joins TRBV3-1 (or the pseudogene TRBV3-2) to TRBJ1-5; 9 nucleotides match TRBD1. Trimming removed 4 bases from V and 6 bases from J; junction bases left unmatched: 4. Per germline, CDR1 LGHDT and CDR2 YNNKEL (reference sequence). CDR3 size: 14 residues. CDR3 nucleotide sequence: TGTGCCAGCAGCCCAGGGACAGGGAGTCAGCCCCAGCATTTT. Translating it yields CASSPGTGSQPQHF.

The chain links TRBV28 to TRBJ2-4, with TRBD1 matching 10 bases. Trimming removed 7 bases from V and 6 bases from J; junction bases left unmatched: 6. The CDR3 runs 14 residues. Germline V gene sequence: CDR1 MDHEN, CDR2 SYDVKM. The CDR3 reads CASTLGQGLNIQYF. In nucleotides, the CDR3 is TGTGCCAGCACCCTGGGACAGGGGTTAAACATTCAGTACTTC.

The V and J genes are TRBV30 and TRBJ1-1; D is possibly TRBD1 (6 bases). CDR3 length: 13 amino acids. Per germline, CDR1 GTSNPN and CDR2 SVGIG (reference sequence). Trimming pared 0 bases from V and 8 bases from J, leaving 13 bases between. The CDR3 protein is CAWSVGVRGEAFF. CDR3 sequence (DNA): TGTGCCTGGAGTGTAGGGGTCAGGGGAGAAGCTTTCTTT.

V gene TRBV29-1 combines with J gene TRBJ1-1; D is uncertain. CDR3 size: 12 residues. V was cut by 2 bases and J by 1 base, with 5 bases left in between. The germline CDR1 and CDR2 sequences are SQVTM and ANQGSEA. The chain's CDR3 is CSVEQSNTEAFF. The CDR3 region has the DNA TGCAGCGTTGAACAGTCGAACACTGAAGCTTTCTTT. The full variable domain, its missing parts supplied by reference TRBV29-1 and TRBJ1-1, is SAVISQKPSRDICQRGTSLTIQCQVDSQVTMMFWYRQQPGQSLTLIATANQGSEATYESGFVIDKFPISRPNLTFSTLTVSNMSPEDSSIYLCSVEQSNTEAFFGQGTRLTVV.

The rearrangement joins TRBV9 to TRBJ2-1; the match to TRBD2 covers 11 bases. The V and J ends lost 2 bases and 6 bases, in that order; junction bases with no gene match: 4. The CDR3 is 15 amino acids. The germline CDR1 and CDR2 sequences are SGDLS and YYNGEE. The CDR3 DNA follows: TGTGCCAGCAGCGTTCTAGCGGGGGGTAGCAATGAGCAGTTCTTC. Its translation: CASSVLAGGSNEQFF.

The chain uses TRBV28 and TRBJ2-5; possible D gene TRBD1, 6 bases. The germline CDR1 and CDR2 sequences are MDHEN and SYDVKM. The ends were cut back, 6 bases at V and 4 bases at J, with 12 bases in the middle. This CDR3 spans 13 amino acids. In nucleotides, the CDR3 is TGTGCCAGCAGAAACAGGGCCCCAGAGACCCAGTACTTC. Residues: CASRNRAPETQYF.

The rearrangement links TRBV5-5 to TRBJ1-1, with TRBD1 matching over 8 bases. Germline values: CDR1 SGHKS, CDR2 YYEKEE (reference sequence). Losses at the gene ends were 1 base for V and 4 bases for J; bases not matched to a gene: 9. This CDR3 region has 16 residues. CDR3 nucleotide sequence: TGTGCCAGCAGCTTGTTGCCGGAACAGGGGGGCACTGAAGCTTTCTTT. This encodes CASSLLPEQGGTEAFF.

This clone has just one count. This chain joins TRBV6-4 and TRBJ2-2; D might be TRBD1 (5 bases). CDR1 and CDR2 from the germline V gene are MRHNA and SNTAGT. This CDR3 is 14 amino acids long. Trimming pared 7 bases from V and 0 bases from J, leaving 9 bases between. The CDR3: CASKTTANTGELFF. For the CDR3, the DNA is TGTGCCAGCAAGACGACAGCGAACACCGGGGAGCTGTTTTTT.

V usage is TRBV6-5 and J usage is TRBJ2-1; D uncertain. Germline lookup yields CDR1 MNHEY and CDR2 SVGAGI. The length of the CDR3 is 13 residues. Deletions cut 1 base from V and 8 bases from J, with 9 bases between. CDR3 loop: CASSYYEADEQFF. The DNA for the CDR3 is TGTGCCAGCAGTTACTATGAAGCCGATGAGCAGTTCTTC.

The rearrangement links TRBV5-5 to TRBJ2-3; no reliable D call. CDR1 and CDR2 from the germline V gene are SGHKS and YYEKEE (reference sequence). The CDR3 covers 14 residues. Trimming shortened V by 3 bases and J by 0 bases, and 8 bases separated the two germline ends. CDR3 loop: CASSWSPSTDTQYF. Here the CDR3 DNA reads TGTGCCAGCAGCTGGAGCCCTAGCACAGATACGCAGTATTTT.

The chain uses TRBV3-1 (or the pseudogene TRBV3-2) and TRBJ2-7; a weak D match, TRBD2 (6 bases). The CDR3 sequence is 17 residues long. The germline V gene encodes CDR1 LGHDT and CDR2 YNNKEL (reference sequence). V dropped 2 bases and J dropped 0 bases, with 17 bases sitting between them. CDR3 bases: TGTGCCAGCAGCCAATCTACTCTTCGGGGGTTCTCCTACGAGCAGTACTTC. Amino acids: CASSQSTLRGFSYEQYF.

V usage is TRBV9 and J usage is TRBJ1-1, with D perhaps TRBD1 (6 bases). Deletions cut 4 bases from V and 5 bases from J, with 18 bases between. From germline, CDR1 is SGDLS and CDR2 YYNGEE. The CDR3 has 15 amino acids. DNA of the CDR3: TGTGCCAGCAGCCCGCCCGTCGTGGGGGCGACTGAAGCTTTCTTT. This translates into CASSPPVVGATEAFF.

The V and J genes are TRBV4-1 and TRBJ2-7, with D perhaps matching TRBD2 (6 bases). The V gene's germline CDR1 is MGHRA and CDR2 YSYEKL. This CDR3 is built from 16 residues. Trimming stripped 0 bases from V and 0 bases from J, with 12 bases between. The CDR3 nucleotides read TGCGCCAGCAGCCAAGATTCGGTCGGGGGCTCCTACGAGCAGTACGTC. It codes for CASSQDSVGGSYEQYV.

The chain joins TRBV28 to TRBJ2-3; 9 positions match TRBD1. This CDR3 has 15 amino acids. The ends lost 5 bases at V and 3 bases at J; junction bases unmatched: 6. Germline values: CDR1 MDHEN, CDR2 SYDVKM. The CDR3 DNA reads as TGTGCCAGCAGTAGCTCGGGACAGGGTACAGATACGCAGTATTTT. It specifies CASSSSGQGTDTQYF.

This sequence joins TRBV4-3 and TRBJ1-2; 7 nucleotides line up with TRBD1. V was clipped by 4 bases and J by 7 bases; unmatched bases: 12. Per the germline V gene, CDR1 is LGHNA and CDR2 is YSLEER. CDR3 length: 15 amino acids. The CDR3 loop reads CASSPETGTFGGYTF. The CDR3 nucleotides read TGCGCCAGCAGCCCAGAGACAGGGACCTTTGGTGGCTACACCTTC.

This clone was counted a few times. V gene TRBV7-2 combines with J gene TRBJ1-2; D unresolved. The germline V gene has CDR1 SGHTA and CDR2 FQGNSA. CDR3 length: 14 amino acids. Trimming shortened V by 5 bases and J by 0 bases, and 10 bases separated the two germline ends. CDR3 DNA sequence: TGTGCCAGCAGCCCACCCGGGTCTAACTATGGCTACACCTTC. This encodes CASSPPGSNYGYTF.

V usage is TRBV10-3 and J usage is TRBJ1-1; no clear D gene. V was pared by 6 bases and J by 5 bases, with 7 bases between. This CDR3 is built from 11 residues. The germline gives CDR1 ENHRY, CDR2 SYGVKD. The CDR3 spells CAIRGETEAFF. In nucleotides, the CDR3 is TGTGCCATCAGGGGAGAGACTGAAGCTTTCTTT.

The chain uses TRBV6-5 and TRBJ1-1; D uncertain. Germline assignment: CDR1 MNHEY and CDR2 SVGAGI. The CDR3 consists of 11 residues. V was pared by 7 bases and J by 5 bases, with 8 bases between. Written as DNA, the CDR3 is TGTGCCAGCACGTCCAGGACTGAAGCTTTCTTT. Amino acid sequence: CASTSRTEAFF.

The rearrangement joins TRBV7-9 to TRBJ2-2; no firm D call. The CDR3 loop spans 15 amino acids. From germline, CDR1 is SEHNR and CDR2 FQNEAQ (reference sequence). V gave up 2 bases and J gave up 0 bases, with 7 bases separating them. The CDR3 here is CASSLMAANTGELFF. The CDR3, as DNA: TGTGCCAGCAGCTTAATGGCGGCGAACACCGGGGAGCTGTTTTTT.